Below, 7 T cell receptor beta chains from the same sample are listed, as sequenced in a study of T cells in Graves' hyperthyroidism and ophthalmopathy. There were TCR beta CDR3 regions amplified from RNA transcripts. A set of HTBI primers served as the primers for a first-round RT-PCR of the TCR CDR3. MiXCR, applied by TCRdb to the multiplex PCR reads, yields one record per CDR3 protein. The sample lists 400,000 to 550,000 distinct CDR3 sequences, roughly an eighth seen once, with about 17% in the top ten. The sample was blood. These receptors came from a woman aged 18-29 years with Graves' hyperthyroidism.

This clonotype was found a few times. The rearrangement uses TRBV13 and TRBJ1-1; 7 bases agree with TRBD1. Trimming at V came to 10 bases and at J to 0 bases, leaving 2 bases not matched to a gene. Germline CDR1 is PRHDT and CDR2 is FYEKMQ (reference sequence). The CDR3 length is 12 residues. The CDR3 DNA reads as TGTGCCACAGGGGGGGTGAACACTGAAGCTTTCTTT. It yields the protein CATGGVNTEAFF.

Concerning this clonotype: A much larger clone differs by one base, so this may be a read error. The CDR3 spells CASSGGLARGFF. The CDR3 coding sequence is TGTGCCAGCAGTGGGGGACTGGCCCGAGGGTTCTTC. This chain links TRBV2 with TRBJ2-1, with D possibly matching TRBD2 (6 bases). V was clipped by 4 bases and J by 15 bases, with 16 bases between them. This CDR3 comprises 12 residues. The V gene's germline CDR1 is SNHLY and CDR2 FYNNEI.

This clonotype was seen many times. The chain uses TRBV5-1 and TRBJ2-7, with 9 nucleotides matching TRBD2. The CDR3 loop spans 15 amino acids. Trimming took 3 bases from V and 2 from J; bases not matched to a gene: 6. The germline V gene has CDR1 SGHRS and CDR2 YFSETQ. The chain's CDR3 is CASSWGTSRTYEQYF. CDR3 DNA: TGCGCCAGCAGCTGGGGGACTAGCAGAACCTACGAGCAGTACTTC.

The sample holds a few counts of this clonotype. This rearrangement joins TRBV5-1 to TRBJ2-3; 12 bases fit TRBD2. CDR1 and CDR2 from the germline V gene are SGHRS and YFSETQ. V dropped 3 bases and J dropped 2; count of bases not matched to a gene: 4. This CDR3 is 16 amino acids long. The CDR3 region has the DNA TGCGCCAGCAGCTCCGGACTAGCGGGGACCACAGATACGCAGTATTTT. It yields the protein CASSSGLAGTTDTQYF. The entire variable domain, with the rest obtained from reference TRBV5-1 and TRBJ2-3, is as follows: KAGVTQTPRYLIKTRGQQVTLSCSPISGHRSVSWYQQTPGQGLQFLFEYFSETQRNKGNFPGRFSGRQFSNSRSEMNVSTLELGDSALYLCASSSGLAGTTDTQYFGPGTRLTVL.

This clonotype was counted at least ten times. The gene calls are TRBV20-1 and TRBJ1-5; D is possibly TRBD1 (5 bases). Germline CDR1 and CDR2: DFQATT and SNEGSKA (reference sequence). Trimming left V 6 bases short and J 8 bases short, with 23 bases between. This CDR3 has 15 residues. The CDR3 DNA reads as TGCAGTGCCCGCCCCGGAGGCAGGGCCGGCGAGCCCCAGCATTTT. Translating it yields CSARPGGRAGEPQHF.

A note on this clonotype: This may come from a read error, since a much larger clone is one base off. DNA of the CDR3: TGCAGTGGAAAGCGGGGGGAAGAGACCCAGTACTTC. Protein product: CSGKRGEETQYF. The rearrangement joins TRBV20-1 to TRBJ2-5, with 9 bases matching TRBD2. V trimming: 7 bases; J trimming: 3 bases; junction bases outside the gene matches: 3. CDR1 is DFQATT and CDR2 is SNEGSKA in the germline V gene (reference sequence). The CDR3 spans 12 residues.

This clonotype has a count of ten or more. This chain links TRBV2 with TRBJ2-7; no reliable D call. Germline V CDR1 and CDR2: SNHLY, FYNNEI. Trimming stripped 3 bases from V and 4 bases from J, with 7 bases between. The CDR3 is 12 amino acids. The CDR3, as DNA: TGTGCCAGCAGTGACTCCGGGTACGAGCAGTACTTC. Residues: CASSDSGYEQYF.